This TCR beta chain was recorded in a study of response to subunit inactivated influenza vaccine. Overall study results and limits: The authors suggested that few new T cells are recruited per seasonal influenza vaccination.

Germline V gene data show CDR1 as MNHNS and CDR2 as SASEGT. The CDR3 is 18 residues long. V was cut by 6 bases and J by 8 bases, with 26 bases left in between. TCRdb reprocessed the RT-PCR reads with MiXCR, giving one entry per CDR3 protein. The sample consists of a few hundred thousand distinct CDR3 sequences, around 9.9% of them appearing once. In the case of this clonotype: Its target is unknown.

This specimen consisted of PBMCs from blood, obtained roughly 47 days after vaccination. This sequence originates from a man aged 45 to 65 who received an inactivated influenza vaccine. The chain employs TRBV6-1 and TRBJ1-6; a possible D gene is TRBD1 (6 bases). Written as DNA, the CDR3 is TGTGCCAGCAGCCGATCCCGGGACATTTATATTGGCGATTCACCCCTCCACTTT. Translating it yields CASSRSRDIYIGDSPLHF.